This record concerns one T cell receptor (beta chain) sequence. The data were obtained in a study of OX40 agonist ivuxolimab in advanced cancers. The CDR3 is 14 residues long. Trimming cost V 3 bases and J 1 base, with 9 bases left between them. From germline, CDR1 is SEHNR and CDR2 FQNEAQ (reference sequence). Here immunoSEQ multiplex PCR was the method, and the copy in TCRdb shows in-frame clones only, minus some. In the table there are 27,000 or so clones, 84% of which are singletons. Sequenced material: CD4+ or CD8+ T cells sorted from blood, taken in a trial of the OX40 agonist ivuxolimab. The gene calls are TRBV7-9 and TRBJ1-1, with unresolved D. The TCR originated in an adult with an advanced solid tumor such as melanoma, head and neck, liver or kidney cancer. CDR3 sequence reads: CASSLVQPNTEAFF. The CDR3 bases are TGTGCCAGCAGCTTGGTTCAACCGAACACTGAAGCTTTCTTT.